This is a list of T cell receptor beta chains from one sample in a study of regulatory T cells in long-lasting Graves disease. TCRdb reprocessed the multiplex PCR reads via MiXCR and lists one record per CDR3 protein. The data hold 350,000 to 450,000 distinct CDR3 sequences, with about 15% observed a single time. These data were also filed under a second study, of T cells in Graves' hyperthyroidism and ophthalmopathy.

Sequences were derived from peripheral blood mononuclear cells (PBMCs), sampled at new diagnosis, from a patient treated with antithyroid drugs. The receptors stem from a woman in her 30s with Graves disease. The CDR3 runs from the conserved cysteine through the conserved F or W. Each record gives: D gene, V gene, clone size, J gene, CDR3 length, CDR3 protein, CDR3 DNA. The D gene is left open where the match is weak. Clone size is stated in some rows and not others, as once, few, many or a class when expanded.

-,TRBV6-2/TRBV6-3,many,TRBJ1-4,15,CASRPRQLANEKLFF,TGTGCCAGCAGACCCCGACAGTTAGCTAATGAAAAACTGTTTTTT
TRBD1,TRBV28,-,TRBJ2-7,14,CASSPGTGGPEQYF,TGTGCCAGCAGTCCCGGGACAGGGGGCCCCGAGCAGTACTTC
-,TRBV25-1,-,TRBJ1-4,13,CASSEYRTGSQFF,TGTGCCAGCAGTGAATATAGAACGGGGTCGCAGTTTTTT
-,TRBV10-3,many,TRBJ2-7,13,CAISDGPVYEQYF,TGTGCCATCAGTGACGGACCGGTCTACGAGCAGTACTTC
-,TRBV13,few,TRBJ1-1,12,CASSYGRREAFF,TGTGCCAGCAGCTACGGCAGACGTGAAGCTTTCTTT
-,TRBV20-1,-,TRBJ2-5,14,CSARQGGGSETQYF,TGCAGTGCTAGACAGGGAGGGGGCAGTGAGACCCAGTACTTC
-,TRBV29-1,few,TRBJ1-4,15,CSVQGAVNFREKLFF,TGCAGCGTCCAAGGGGCTGTGAATTTTCGTGAAAAACTGTTTTTT
-,TRBV29-1,-,TRBJ1-2,13,CSVEDLGSYGYTF,TGCAGCGTTGAAGATCTAGGGTCCTATGGCTACACCTTC
TRBD2,TRBV20-1,many,TRBJ2-7,15,CSARDRAPSGIDQYF,TGCAGTGCTAGAGACAGGGCCCCTAGCGGGATAGATCAGTACTTC
-,TRBV12-5,once,TRBJ2-7,13,CASGLVTAHEQYF,TGTGCTAGTGGTTTGGTAACTGCCCACGAGCAGTACTTC
TRBD1,TRBV19,many,TRBJ2-7,14,CASSISGTVYEQYF,TGTGCCAGTAGTATATCAGGGACAGTGTACGAGCAGTACTTC
TRBD2,TRBV30,many,TRBJ2-1,16,CAWIRLAGVVKNEQFF,TGTGCCTGGATCAGACTAGCGGGAGTTGTGAAAAATGAGCAGTTCTTC
TRBD2,TRBV7-9,many,TRBJ2-7,15,CASSLSGGRSYEQYF,TGTGCCAGCAGCCTCTCGGGCGGGAGGTCCTACGAGCAGTACTTC
TRBD1,TRBV4-2,-,TRBJ2-7,17,CASSQWSGTGYSYEQYF,TGTGCCAGCAGCCAATGGTCTGGGACAGGGTACTCCTACGAGCAGTACTTC
TRBD2,TRBV3-1,many,TRBJ2-4,15,CASSQTFSGMNIQYF,TGTGCCAGCAGTCAAACCTTTAGCGGGATGAACATTCAGTACTTC
-,TRBV4-2,-,TRBJ2-1,17,CASSQSFGQGNYNEQFF,TGTGCCAGCAGCCAGAGTTTTGGGCAGGGGAACTACAATGAGCAGTTCTTC
TRBD2,TRBV30,-,TRBJ2-3,17,CASGPSPIAGVTDTQYF,TGTGCATCTGGACCCTCCCCTATAGCGGGAGTGACAGATACGCAGTATTTT
-,TRBV6-2/TRBV6-3,few,TRBJ2-7,14,CASSYPGTVGEQYF,TGTGCCAGCAGTTACCCGGGGACCGTGGGGGAGCAGTACTTC
-,TRBV11-2,-,TRBJ2-7,14,CASRGAGASYEQYF,TGTGCCAGCAGGGGTGCGGGGGCCTCCTACGAGCAGTACTTC
-,TRBV10-3,-,TRBJ1-4,13,CAIRGGRNEKLFF,TGTGCCATCAGGGGTGGACGGAATGAAAAACTGTTTTTT
-,TRBV20-1,-,TRBJ1-4,12,CSAAGGGEKLFF,TGCAGTGCCGCGGGGGGCGGAGAAAAACTGTTTTTT
-,TRBV12-3/TRBV12-4,many,TRBJ2-7,13,CASSLSSGSEQYF,TGTGCCAGCAGTTTGTCGTCAGGGTCCGAGCAGTACTTC
TRBD2,TRBV27,many,TRBJ2-7,18,CASSLRFPGTSGSYEQYF,TGTGCCAGCAGTTTGAGGTTCCCCGGGACTAGCGGTTCCTACGAGCAGTACTTC
TRBD2,TRBV7-2,many,TRBJ2-2,18,CASTPPGLAGGKAGELFF,TGTGCCAGCACCCCGCCGGGACTAGCGGGCGGGAAGGCCGGGGAGCTGTTTTTT
-,TRBV3-1,few,TRBJ1-4,14,CASSQGPDNEKLFF,TGTGCCAGCAGCCAGGGTCCAGATAATGAAAAACTGTTTTTT
TRBD2,TRBV28,few,TRBJ2-2,19,CASSLGLAATNPNTGELFF,TGTGCCAGCAGTTTAGGTCTAGCGGCCACTAACCCGAACACCGGGGAGCTGTTTTTT
TRBD1,TRBV24-1,few,TRBJ1-5,16,CATSDSGTGVGQPQHF,TGTGCCACCAGTGATTCAGGGACAGGGGTTGGGCAGCCCCAGCATTTT
-,TRBV20-1,many,TRBJ2-7,11,CSAIAMNEQYF,TGCAGTGCTATCGCTATGAACGAGCAGTACTTC
TRBD1,TRBV4-1,few,TRBJ2-1,15,CASSQGTGRYNEQFF,TGCGCCAGCAGCCAAGGGACAGGGAGATACAATGAGCAGTTCTTC
TRBD1,TRBV5-1,-,TRBJ1-1,14,CASSLATGGTEAFF,TGCGCCAGCAGCTTGGCGACAGGGGGCACTGAAGCTTTCTTT
-,TRBV18,many,TRBJ2-7,13,CASSPGHGYEQYF,TGTGCCAGCTCACCGGGACACGGCTACGAGCAGTACTTC
TRBD1,TRBV15,many,TRBJ2-7,14,CATRGSGGLGEQYF,TGTGCCACCAGGGGCTCAGGGGGCTTGGGCGAGCAGTACTTC
TRBD1,TRBV11-2,many,TRBJ1-3,16,CASSSDRGLSGNTIYF,TGTGCCAGCAGCTCGGACAGGGGATTGTCTGGAAACACCATATATTTT
TRBD2,TRBV6-1,-,TRBJ2-7,16,CASRRLAGDLYNEQYF,TGTGCCAGCCGGCGGCTAGCGGGAGACCTCTACAATGAGCAGTACTTC
-,TRBV11-2,many,TRBJ2-2,13,CASSASWVGELFF,TGTGCCAGCAGCGCCTCCTGGGTCGGGGAGCTGTTTTTT
-,TRBV28,-,TRBJ1-3,14,CASSAREYGNTIYF,TGTGCCAGCAGTGCCAGGGAGTATGGAAACACCATATATTTT
TRBD1,TRBV24-1,-,TRBJ2-5,17,CATSDGPPGQGEETQYF,TGTGCCACCAGTGATGGACCACCGGGACAGGGTGAAGAGACCCAGTACTTC